This entry concerns a single T cell receptor (beta chain). Its antigen is currently unknown. The sample is drawn from a study of T-cell memory formation after mild COVID-19. Germline-derived CDR1 and CDR2 are SGHKS and YYEKEE (reference sequence). With 4 bases clipped from V and 5 bases from J, the junction kept 5 bases outside the gene matches. This CDR3 is built from 14 residues. Study findings and constraints: CD4+ clones that contracted lay mainly in CM and EM; CD8+ ones lay in EMRA. There was a balanced CD4/CD8 profile in clones contracting day 15 to 85, and later expanders leaned CD4+.

5'RACE with constant-segment primers yielded barcoded, UMI-tagged TCR alpha and TCR beta cDNA libraries. One entry per CDR3 protein, called by TCRdb with MiXCR from the 5' RACE reads. The sample has a few hundred thousand distinct CDR3 sequences, 15% to 20% seen once. The chain employs TRBV5-5 and TRBJ1-1; TRBD1 matches at 10 bases. This TCR derives from a young man who had mild COVID-19 (a few samples of this study predate the infection). Cell type and time point are not known. The sequencing input was PBMCs or a T cell subset sorted from them (not recorded which). DNA for the CDR3: TGTGCCAGCAGCCCGGACAGGGGGAGGACTGAAGCTTTCTTT. Amino acids: CASSPDRGRTEAFF.